This TCR beta chain came from a study of blood T cell repertoires in COVID-19. This clone occurred a few times. The sample holds other DNA sequences that translate to the same CDR3. CDR3 length: 11 residues. Germline V gene sequence: CDR1 DFQATT, CDR2 SNEGSKA (reference sequence). V was cut by 3 bases and J by 5 bases, with 8 bases left in between. Assay used: immunoSEQ multiplex PCR; TCRdb lists only in-frame clones, some missing. The sample lists 150,000 to 200,000 clones; 84% were seen once. The receptor was derived from a woman older than 75 with acute or convalescent COVID-19. The rearrangement uses TRBV20-1 and TRBJ2-7; a possible D gene is TRBD2 (5 bases). The sample consisted of peripheral blood. In DNA, the CDR3 is TGCAGTGCTAGCACTAGTGACGAGCAGTACTTC. Amino acid sequence: CSASTSDEQYF.